A single sample is the source of the 17 T cell receptor beta chains below, sequenced in a study of blood T cells in healthy people across ages. Sample-barcoded 5' priming and a J-beta primer mix drove a second PCR of 7 to 11 cycles. TCRdb independently ran MiXCR on the 5' RACE reads; one entry per CDR3 protein. The sample includes about 1.1 million distinct CDR3 sequences, roughly two fifths of them seen just once. Sequences were obtained from blood. The receptor set was obtained from a young man in good health.

This clonotype has only a few counts. The gene calls are TRBV7-3 and TRBJ1-5; no clear D gene. This CDR3 has 15 amino acids. The germline V gene encodes CDR1 SGHTA and CDR2 FQGTGA. Trimming took off 5 bases at V and 0 bases at J, with 11 bases between the two ends. Here the CDR3 reads CASSTRPISNQPQHF. The CDR3 DNA follows: TGTGCCAGCAGCACCCGGCCTATTAGCAATCAGCCCCAGCATTTT.

V usage is TRBV7-2 and J usage is TRBJ1-2; D unresolved. The V end was cut by 2 bases, the J end by 6 bases, with 10 bases between. Germline lookup yields CDR1 SGHTA and CDR2 FQGNSA. The CDR3 consists of 13 residues. Written as DNA, the CDR3 is TGTGCCAGCAGCTTAAGGATCGGGCATGGCTACACCTTC. It codes for CASSLRIGHGYTF.

This clonotype was seen only a few times. The J gene is TRBJ1-4, the V gene TRBV12-3 or TRBV12-4, with D uncertain. Trimming shortened V by 5 bases and J by 4 bases, and 14 bases separated the two germline ends. The CDR3 totals 15 residues. The CDR3 sequence: CASSPTARVNEKLFF. CDR3 in DNA: TGTGCCAGCAGTCCTACAGCAAGAGTTAATGAAAAACTGTTTTTT.

The J gene is TRBJ2-5, the V gene TRBV29-1; TRBD2 agrees at 11 bases. The V gene's germline CDR1 is SQVTM and CDR2 ANQGSEA. This CDR3 is built from 14 residues. V lost 7 bases to trimming and J lost 4 bases; unmatched junction nucleotides: 8. The CDR3 here is CSATSGGLGETQYF. CDR3 DNA: TGCAGCGCCACTAGCGGGGGCCTAGGAGAGACCCAGTACTTC.

This clonotype was picked up a small number of times. The rearrangement uses TRBV9 and TRBJ2-1; TRBD2 matches 12 bases. The CDR3 runs 17 residues. Germline CDR1 and CDR2: SGDLS and YYNGEE. V lost 2 bases and J lost 1; bases outside the gene matches: 4. The CDR3 region is CASSVRLAGVSYNEQFF. In nucleotides, the CDR3 is TGTGCCAGCAGCGTCAGACTAGCGGGGGTATCCTACAATGAGCAGTTCTTC.

In its sample, this clonotype was seen many times. This chain connects TRBV6-6 to TRBJ2-5; D ambiguous. V shed 2 bases and J shed 5 bases, with 3 bases lying between them. Germline loops: CDR1 MNHNY, CDR2 SVGAGI (reference sequence). The CDR3 is 11 residues long. The CDR3 DNA reads as TGTGCCAGCAGTTACGTGGAGACCCAGTACTTC. It specifies CASSYVETQYF.

This clonotype was detected only a few times. V usage is TRBV9 and J usage is TRBJ1-2; D is possibly TRBD1 (5 bases). V was clipped by 5 bases and J by 5 bases, with 10 bases between them. CDR1 and CDR2 from the germline V gene are SGDLS and YYNGEE. The CDR3 extends over 12 amino acids. This CDR3 is CASRGALYGYTF. CDR3 nucleotides: TGTGCCAGCAGAGGGGCCCTATATGGCTACACCTTC.

This clonotype was seen a few times. V is TRBV20-1 and J is TRBJ2-5, with TRBD1 matching over 8 bases. CDR1 is DFQATT and CDR2 is SNEGSKA in the germline V gene (reference sequence). The CDR3 length is 15 residues. With 6 bases clipped from V and 4 bases from J, the junction kept 13 bases outside the gene matches. The CDR3 sequence is CSATVRQGSGETQYF. CDR3 nucleotides: TGCAGTGCGACCGTGAGACAGGGGTCAGGAGAGACCCAGTACTTC.

This clonotype was recorded many times. The chain couples TRBV29-1 to TRBJ2-1; D is tentatively TRBD1 or TRBD2 (5 bases each). CDR1 SQVTM and CDR2 ANQGSEA come from the germline V gene. The CDR3 runs to 17 residues. Between the trimmed V and J ends, which lost 4 bases and 4 bases, there was a span of 23 bases. CDR3 residues: CSVGRGGTKKVYNEQFF. CDR3 nucleotides: TGCAGCGTTGGAAGAGGTGGGACCAAAAAGGTATACAATGAGCAGTTCTTC.

The chain links TRBV4-3 to TRBJ2-5; TRBD2 is a possible D gene (5 bases). The germline V and J ends were trimmed by 3 bases and 4 bases, with 12 bases remaining between them. CDR3 length: 14 residues. Germline CDR1 is LGHNA and CDR2 is YSLEER. CDR3 sequence (DNA): TGCGCCAGCAGCCAGGGTTGGGAGACAGAGACCCAGTACTTC. This encodes CASSQGWETETQYF.

This clonotype has just one count. At one end, the junction sequence differs from germline, possibly due to a read error. This chain connects TRBV11-2 to TRBJ2-1; TRBD2 is a possible D gene (5 bases). Looked up from germline, CDR1 is SGHAT and CDR2 is FQNNGV. The CDR3 covers 15 residues. CDR3 bases: TGTGCCAGCAGCTTAGACAAAGGGAGCTACAATGAGCGGTTCTTC. It codes for CASSLDKGSYNERFF.

The V gene is TRBV9, the J gene TRBJ2-3; no clear D gene. Trimming removed 4 bases at V and 2 bases at J, with 11 bases between. The CDR3 has 14 amino acids. Looked up from germline, CDR1 is SGDLS and CDR2 is YYNGEE. The CDR3 nucleotides are TGTGCCAGCAGCACAGCAGATTACACAGATACGCAGTATTTT. Amino acids: CASSTADYTDTQYF.

On this clonotype itself: At one end the junction does not follow the germline gene, possibly because of a read error. The rearrangement joins TRBV2 to TRBJ2-3, with 8 bases fitting TRBD2. The CDR3 loop spans 16 amino acids. Germline CDR1 and CDR2: SNHLY and FYNNEI. The CDR3 DNA is TGTGCCAGCGGTGAAGCGGGCGGGGGGAGCACAGATACGCAGTATTTT. This sequence encodes CASGEAGGGSTDTQYF.

This clonotype was seen ten or more times. V and J are TRBV27 and TRBJ1-1, with a weak D call TRBD1 (6 bases). Germline V lookup: CDR1 MNHEY, CDR2 SMNVEV (reference sequence). The CDR3 spans 13 residues. Trimming stripped 6 bases from V and 1 base from J, with 9 bases between. CDR3 nucleotides: TGTGCCAGCAGACAGGGACAGAACACTGAAGCTTTCTTT. Translated, it gives CASRQGQNTEAFF.

This rearrangement joins TRBV5-1 to TRBJ2-7; 8 bases are a match to TRBD1. Germline V lookup: CDR1 SGHRS, CDR2 YFSETQ. Losses at the gene ends were 4 bases for V and 0 bases for J; bases not matched to a gene: 6. The CDR3 is 15 residues long. CDR3: CASSGWTGNSYEQYF. As DNA, the CDR3 is TGCGCCAGCAGCGGATGGACAGGGAACTCCTACGAGCAGTACTTC.

The chain combines TRBV25-1 with TRBJ1-1; D unclear. Trimming took 0 bases from V and 5 from J, leaving 10 bases between them. The CDR3 contains 14 residues. Germline loops: CDR1 MGHDK, CDR2 SYGVNS. In DNA form, the CDR3 reads TGTGCCAGCAGTGAATACGATAGTGGGACTGAAGCTTTCTTT. Amino acid sequence: CASSEYDSGTEAFF.

This chain connects TRBV3-1 to TRBJ2-2; perhaps TRBD1 as D (6 bases). V lost 3 bases and J 1 base, leaving 6 bases between the germline ends. The CDR3 covers 14 residues. CDR1 and CDR2 (germline): LGHDT, YNNKEL (reference sequence). CDR3 in amino acids: CASSQDRNTGELFF. The DNA for the CDR3 is TGTGCCAGCAGCCAGGACAGGAACACCGGGGAGCTGTTTTTT.